A single sample is the source of the 19 T cell receptor beta chains below, sequenced in a study of T cells after yellow fever vaccination. One entry per CDR3 protein, called by TCRdb with MiXCR from the 5' RACE reads. The table includes approximately 600,000 distinct CDR3 sequences, approximately 13% detected once. The sequenced sample was PBMCs, obtained on the day of the yellow fever booster vaccination. The source of these receptors is a man aged 25-45 years who received the YFV17D yellow fever vaccine.

The chain has TRBV14 and TRBJ2-5; D is ambiguous. CDR3 length equals 12 residues. The germline V gene encodes CDR1 SGHDN and CDR2 FVKESK. The V end lost 0 bases, the J end lost 5 bases, and 4 bases lay between the germline ends. The CDR3 DNA reads as TGTGCCAGCAGCCAAGAAACGGAGACCCAGTACTTC. This codes for CASSQETETQYF.

The table lists this clonotype with a few counts. V and J are TRBV12-3 or TRBV12-4 and TRBJ1-6; maybe TRBD1 (5 bases). V shed 4 bases and J shed 7 bases, with 14 bases lying between them. This CDR3 spans 15 amino acids. DNA for the CDR3: TGTGCCAGCAGTTCCTCCGGGACGGGGAATTCACCCCTCCACTTT. Translating gives CASSSSGTGNSPLHF.

The J gene is TRBJ2-7, the V gene TRBV7-2; maybe TRBD2 (5 bases). There are 17 residues in the CDR3. Looked up from germline, CDR1 is SGHTA and CDR2 is FQGNSA. The V end was cut by 1 base, the J end by 0 bases, with 16 bases between. This CDR3 reads CASSLGASSTSSYEQYF. For the CDR3, the DNA is TGTGCCAGCAGCTTAGGTGCCAGTAGTACTAGCTCCTACGAGCAGTACTTC.

The table lists this clonotype with a few counts. The V call is TRBV7-2, the J call TRBJ2-1, with 12 bases fitting TRBD2. The CDR3 runs 15 residues. Germline CDR1 is SGHTA and CDR2 is FQGNSA. The V segment lost 5 bases and the J segment 9 bases; nucleotides outside the gene matches: 8. CDR3 in amino acids: CASSPWTSGKGEQFF. CDR3 nucleotides: TGTGCCAGCAGCCCGTGGACTAGCGGGAAGGGTGAGCAGTTCTTC.

Points on this clonotype: The conserved closing phenylalanine or tryptophan is absent in this CDR3, likely reflecting a read error. The chain links TRBV4-3 to TRBJ2-1; 11 bases align to TRBD2. Germline-derived CDR1 and CDR2 are LGHNA and YSLEER. The CDR3 is made up of 18 amino acids. V lost 4 bases to trimming and J lost 10 bases; unmatched junction nucleotides: 18. CDR3 nucleotides: TGCGCCAGCAGCCCCCTTGGGGTTGGCCTAGCGGGAGGTAGGGAGCAGTTCTCC. Translated, it gives CASSPLGVGLAGGREQFS.

This clonotype has more than one count but fewer than ten. J is TRBJ2-1 and V is TRBV28, with 12 bases aligning to TRBD2. Germline CDR1 is MDHEN and CDR2 is SYDVKM. Germline trimming cut 7 bases from V and 8 bases from J; bases unmatched to any gene: 12. CDR3 length: 16 amino acids. This CDR3 reads CASTPSGTSGSDEQFF. CDR3 bases: TGTGCCAGCACCCCCTCGGGGACTAGCGGGTCGGATGAGCAGTTCTTC.

The chain combines TRBV30 with TRBJ2-6, with D possibly being TRBD1 (6 bases). CDR3 size: 15 residues. V was trimmed by 4 bases and J by 2 bases, leaving 12 bases between them. The V gene's germline CDR1 is GTSNPN and CDR2 SVGIG (reference sequence). In DNA, the CDR3 is TGTGCCTGGAATCAGGGGCTCCCTGGGGCCAACGTCCTGACTTTC. It encodes CAWNQGLPGANVLTF.

Regarding this clonotype: Since a much larger clone is just one base distant, this may be a read error. The chain is built from TRBV12-3 or TRBV12-4 and TRBJ2-5; D possibly corresponds to TRBD2 (6 bases). The CDR3 sequence is 15 residues long. V lost 6 bases and J lost 7, with 21 bases in between. The CDR3 nucleotides are TGTGCCAGCAGCCGTGGACTGGGTGCCGGGGGGACCCAGTACTTC. It translates to CASSRGLGAGGTQYF.

The genes are TRBV12-3 or TRBV12-4 and TRBJ1-4; a possible D gene is TRBD1 (5 bases). Between the trimmed V and J ends, which lost 6 bases and 8 bases, there was a span of 16 bases. The CDR3 has 14 residues. CDR3 amino acids: CASRMGLPKEKLFF. The CDR3 bases are TGTGCCAGCAGGATGGGACTCCCGAAGGAAAAACTGTTTTTT.

V and J are TRBV15 and TRBJ2-1; D unclear. The V gene's germline CDR1 is LNHNV and CDR2 YYDKDF (reference sequence). This CDR3 contains 16 residues. The V end was cut by 0 bases, the J end by 5 bases, with 14 bases between. The CDR3 protein is CATSRDPAAGNNEQFF. As DNA, the CDR3 is TGTGCCACCAGCAGAGATCCGGCGGCAGGAAACAATGAGCAGTTCTTC.

As to this clonotype: The junction shows a germline mismatch at one end, possibly a read error. The V and J genes are TRBV20-1 and TRBJ2-7, with 9 bases aligning to TRBD1. From germline, CDR1 is DFQATT and CDR2 SNEGSKA (reference sequence). The CDR3 sequence is 14 residues long. The CDR3 region has the DNA TGCAGTGCTAGGTTGGGACAGGGTCGTCGGGAGCCGTACTTC. Translated: CSARLGQGRREPYF.

This chain joins TRBV10-3 and TRBJ2-5, with a possible D match to TRBD2 (6 bases). This CDR3 comprises 13 residues. The V and J ends lost 9 bases and 2 bases respectively, with 13 bases between them. The germline CDR1 and CDR2 sequences are ENHRY and SYGVKD. CDR3: CAITGDGQETQYF. The CDR3 DNA sequence: TGTGCCATAACGGGGGACGGACAAGAGACCCAGTACTTC.

This clonotype was detected only a few times. This chain uses TRBV7-2 with TRBJ2-3; D not certain. V lost 2 bases and J lost 2, with 11 bases in between. CDR1 is SGHTA and CDR2 is FQGNSA in the germline V gene. The CDR3 has 15 amino acids. CDR3 loop: CASSLLAVDTDTQYF. CDR3 nucleotides: TGTGCCAGCAGCTTACTCGCGGTGGACACAGATACGCAGTATTTT.

The table lists this clonotype with a few counts. This chain uses TRBV20-1 with TRBJ1-4; 7 nucleotides agree with TRBD1. J was trimmed by 1 base and V by 3 bases; bases with no gene match: 8. CDR1 and CDR2 (germline): DFQATT, SNEGSKA (reference sequence). The CDR3 loop spans 16 amino acids. The CDR3 reads CSARGGRGLTNEKLFF. The CDR3, as DNA: TGCAGTGCTAGGGGTGGCAGGGGGTTAACTAATGAAAAACTGTTTTTT.

There are a few counts of this clonotype. The J gene is TRBJ2-3, the V gene TRBV9; D is ambiguous. Germline CDR1 and CDR2: SGDLS and YYNGEE. This CDR3 region has 14 residues. V lost 3 bases and J 3 bases, leaving 11 bases between the germline ends. This CDR3 is CASSAATGTDTQYF. The CDR3 DNA is TGTGCCAGCAGCGCCGCAACCGGGACAGATACGCAGTATTTT.

This clonotype was counted many times. The genes are TRBV5-1 and TRBJ2-7; no definite D call. CDR1 and CDR2 (germline): SGHRS, YFSETQ. The CDR3 contains 11 residues. V dropped 4 bases and J dropped 2 bases, with 4 bases sitting between them. The CDR3 region has the DNA TGCGCCAGCAGCGGGACCTACGAGCAGTACTTC. It specifies CASSGTYEQYF. Full variable domain (remainder filled in from reference TRBV5-1 and TRBJ2-7): KAGVTQTPRYLIKTRGQQVTLSCSPISGHRSVSWYQQTPGQGLQFLFEYFSETQRNKGNFPGRFSGRQFSNSRSEMNVSTLELGDSALYLCASSGTYEQYFGPGTRLTVT.

With regard to this clonotype: A much larger clone lies a single base off, so this may be a read error. The limits of the CDR3 on the DNA are not certain, so only TCRdb's listed CDR3 is given. The rearrangement joins TRBV20-1 to TRBJ2-1; the D call in the table, TRBD2, was not verified against the DNA. The CDR3 adds up to 16 amino acids, both ends counted. The V gene's germline CDR1 is DFQATT and CDR2 SNEGSKA (reference sequence). The CDR3 loop reads CCARRGAGGPDSEQFF.

The chain uses TRBV5-1 and TRBJ1-5; possible D gene TRBD1, 5 bases. This CDR3 has 13 amino acids. The germline gives CDR1 SGHRS, CDR2 YFSETQ. Between the trimmed V and J ends, which lost 7 bases and 3 bases, there was a span of 11 bases. The CDR3 DNA sequence: TGCGCCAGCGCACTGGGGCCCAATCAGCCCCAGCATTTT. Translated: CASALGPNQPQHF. The entire variable domain, with the rest obtained from reference TRBV5-1 and TRBJ1-5, is as follows: KAGVTQTPRYLIKTRGQQVTLSCSPISGHRSVSWYQQTPGQGLQFLFEYFSETQRNKGNFPGRFSGRQFSNSRSEMNVSTLELGDSALYLCASALGPNQPQHFGDGTRLSIL.

The rearrangement links TRBV27 to TRBJ2-5; D gene ambiguous. Germline CDR1 MNHEY, CDR2 SMNVEV (reference sequence). The V end lost 0 bases, the J end lost 4 bases, and 15 bases lay between the germline ends. This CDR3 has 16 amino acids. The CDR3 region is CASSLSGFGTSETQYF. The CDR3 DNA reads as TGTGCCAGCAGTTTATCGGGTTTCGGTACTTCAGAGACCCAGTACTTC.